This TCR beta chain emerged from a study of shared clonotypes between healthy human individuals. Study outcomes and limitations: With few donors, the genetic and exposure-history diversity represented was limited. The four-donor shared clonotypes exceeded non-shared clonotypes in generation probability, with non-shared ones scoring lower.

CD45RO-negative, CCR7-positively selected cells formed the naive CD8 fraction, excluding terminally differentiated effector memory CD45RA+ cells. About this clone itself: Antigen unknown.

The CDR3 is made up of 13 amino acids. Germline V CDR1 and CDR2: MDHEN, SYDVKM. The ends were cut back, 3 bases at V and 4 bases at J, with 8 bases in the middle. An assay was performed, and its level was deep. The DNA input per sorted-subset replicate PCR was about 0.2 ug, corresponding to 25,000 to 35,000 T cell genomes. Sequenced by immunoSEQ multiplex PCR; TCRdb stores in-frame clones only, minus some. The data hold hundreds of thousands of clones, with approximately 96% observed a single time. This chain connects TRBV28 to TRBJ2-3; D is uncertain. This clonotype was obtained from a woman aged 25-40 years in good health. The sequencing input was naive CD8+ T cells sorted from blood. The CDR3 spells CASSFTSSDTQYF. CDR3 bases: TGTGCCAGCAGTTTTACCTCTTCAGATACGCAGTATTTT.